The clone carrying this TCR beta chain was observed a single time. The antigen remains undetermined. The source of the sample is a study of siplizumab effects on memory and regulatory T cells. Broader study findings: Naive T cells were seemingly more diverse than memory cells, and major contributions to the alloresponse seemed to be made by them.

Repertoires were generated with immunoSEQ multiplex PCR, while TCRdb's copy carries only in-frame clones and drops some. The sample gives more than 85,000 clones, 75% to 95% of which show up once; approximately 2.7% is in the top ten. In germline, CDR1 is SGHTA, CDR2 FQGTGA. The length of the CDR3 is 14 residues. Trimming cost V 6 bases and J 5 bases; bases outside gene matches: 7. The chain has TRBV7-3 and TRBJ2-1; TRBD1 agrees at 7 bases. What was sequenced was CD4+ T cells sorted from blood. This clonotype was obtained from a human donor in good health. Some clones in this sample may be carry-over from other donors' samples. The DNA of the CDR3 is TGTGCCAGCAGGGGAACCGGACAGGACAATGAGCAGTTCTTC. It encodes CASRGTGQDNEQFF.